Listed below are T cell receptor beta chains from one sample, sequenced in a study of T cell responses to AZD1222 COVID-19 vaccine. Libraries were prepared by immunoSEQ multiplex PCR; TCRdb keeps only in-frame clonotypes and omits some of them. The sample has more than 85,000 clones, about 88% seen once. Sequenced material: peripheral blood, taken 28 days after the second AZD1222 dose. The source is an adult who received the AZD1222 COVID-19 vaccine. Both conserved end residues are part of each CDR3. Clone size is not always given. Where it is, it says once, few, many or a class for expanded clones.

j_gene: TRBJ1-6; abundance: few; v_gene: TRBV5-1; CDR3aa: CASSSAGPENNSPLHF
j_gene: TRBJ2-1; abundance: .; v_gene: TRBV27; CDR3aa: CASSLSSLAGRYNEQFF
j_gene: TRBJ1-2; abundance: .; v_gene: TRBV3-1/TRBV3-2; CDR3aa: CASSQGSLGGYTF
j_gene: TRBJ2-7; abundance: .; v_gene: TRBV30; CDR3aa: CAWSGGQGVHEQYF
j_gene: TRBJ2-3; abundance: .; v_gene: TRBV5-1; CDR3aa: CASSLDGSRTDTQYF
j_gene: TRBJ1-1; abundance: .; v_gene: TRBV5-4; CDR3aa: CASSFPSQGLEAFF
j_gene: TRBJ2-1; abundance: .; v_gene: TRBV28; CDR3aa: CASSPSGTSRDNEQFF
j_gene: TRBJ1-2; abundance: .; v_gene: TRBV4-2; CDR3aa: CASSQEETGGNGYTF
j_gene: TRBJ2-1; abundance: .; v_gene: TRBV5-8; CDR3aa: CASSFTTSAYNEQFF
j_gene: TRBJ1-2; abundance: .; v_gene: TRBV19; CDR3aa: CASRKTGTAGSYGYTF
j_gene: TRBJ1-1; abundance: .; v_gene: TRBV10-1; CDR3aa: CASSDRRQGEAFF
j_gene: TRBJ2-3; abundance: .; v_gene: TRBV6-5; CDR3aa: CASSRLGPSTDTQYF
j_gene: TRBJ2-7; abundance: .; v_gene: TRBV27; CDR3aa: CASSFGPTDEQYF
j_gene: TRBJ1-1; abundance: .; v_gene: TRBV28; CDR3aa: CASSLPRGGLNTEAFF
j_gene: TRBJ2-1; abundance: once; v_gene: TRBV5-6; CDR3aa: CASSDWTSGSIHEQFF
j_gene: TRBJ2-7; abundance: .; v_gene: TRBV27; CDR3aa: CASSWTGNVVTEQYF
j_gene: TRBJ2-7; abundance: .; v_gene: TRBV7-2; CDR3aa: CASSHPGQVPYEQYF
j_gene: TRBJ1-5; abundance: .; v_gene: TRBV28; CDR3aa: CASSLGYPGQPQHF
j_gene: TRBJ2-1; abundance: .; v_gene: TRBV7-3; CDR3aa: CASSLTLPTSKGEQFF
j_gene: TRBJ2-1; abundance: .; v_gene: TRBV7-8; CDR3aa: CASSLARLADQPNEQFF
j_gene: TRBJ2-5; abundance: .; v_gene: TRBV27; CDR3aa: CASSLGSGSGGTQYF
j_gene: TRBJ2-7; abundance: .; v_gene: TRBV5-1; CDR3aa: CASSLGASLSYEQYF
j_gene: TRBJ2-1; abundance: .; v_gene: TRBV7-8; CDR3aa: CASSQSGDEQFF
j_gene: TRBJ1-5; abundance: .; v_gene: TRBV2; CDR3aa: CASSVEGGNQPQHF
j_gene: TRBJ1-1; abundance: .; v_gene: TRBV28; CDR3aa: CPRRGGGGRVITFF
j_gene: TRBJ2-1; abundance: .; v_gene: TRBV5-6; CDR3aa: CASSLRAAAYNEQFF
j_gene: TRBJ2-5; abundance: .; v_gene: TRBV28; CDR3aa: CASSLRSQQETQYF
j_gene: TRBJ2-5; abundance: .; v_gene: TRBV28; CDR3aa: CASSRPQGAETQYF
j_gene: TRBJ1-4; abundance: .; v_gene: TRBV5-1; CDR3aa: CASTQGRGTNEKLFF
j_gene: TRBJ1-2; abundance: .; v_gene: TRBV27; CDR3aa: CASSPSGARLSFGYTF
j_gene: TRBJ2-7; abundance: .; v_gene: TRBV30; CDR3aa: CAWSLGANQYF